This T cell receptor beta chain was recovered during a study of blood T cells in healthy people across ages. It was with a sample-barcoded 5' primer and a J-beta primer mix that a second PCR of roughly 7 to 12 cycles was run. TCRdb re-derived calls from the 5' RACE reads in MiXCR, one entry per CDR3 protein. This table has hundreds of thousands of distinct CDR3 sequences, roughly 60% appearing once. Study results and limitations: Roughly linear declines in TCR beta diversity per million T cells occurred with age. Long-lived donors carried more naive CD4+ cells and greater diversity than aged donors. It was not possible, with unsorted PBMCs, to conclusively compare naive and antigen-experienced cells.

CDR1 and CDR2 from the germline V gene are LGHDT and YNNKEL (reference sequence). V was pared by 1 base and J by 10 bases, with 11 bases between. There are 13 residues in the CDR3. As concerns this clonotype: Its antigen is not identified.

Material: blood. The TCR originated in a man aged 25-40 years in good health. The V and J genes are TRBV3-1 and TRBJ2-1, with a tentative D call TRBD2 (5 bases). The CDR3 here is CASSQVPEGEQFF. CDR3 nucleotides: TGTGCCAGCAGCCAAGTGCCTGAGGGAGAGCAGTTCTTC.